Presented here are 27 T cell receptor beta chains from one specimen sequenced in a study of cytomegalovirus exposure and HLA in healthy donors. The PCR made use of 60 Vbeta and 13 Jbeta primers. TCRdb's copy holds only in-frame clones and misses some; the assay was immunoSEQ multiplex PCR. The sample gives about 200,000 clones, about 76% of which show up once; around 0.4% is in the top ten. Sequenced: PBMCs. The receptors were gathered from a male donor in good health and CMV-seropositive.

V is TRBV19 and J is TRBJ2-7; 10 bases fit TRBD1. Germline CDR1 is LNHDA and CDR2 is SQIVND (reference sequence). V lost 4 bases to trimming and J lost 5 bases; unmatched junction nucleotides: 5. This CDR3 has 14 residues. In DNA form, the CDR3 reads TGTGCCAGTAGTAGGGGACAGGGGTTGGACGAGCAGTACTTC. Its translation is CASSRGQGLDEQYF. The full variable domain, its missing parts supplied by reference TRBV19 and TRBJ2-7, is DGGITQSPKYLFRKEGQNVTLSCEQNLNHDAMYWYRQDPGQGLRLIYYSQIVNDFQKGDIAEGYSVSREKKESFPLTVTSAQKNPTAFYLCASSRGQGLDEQYFGPGTRLTVT.

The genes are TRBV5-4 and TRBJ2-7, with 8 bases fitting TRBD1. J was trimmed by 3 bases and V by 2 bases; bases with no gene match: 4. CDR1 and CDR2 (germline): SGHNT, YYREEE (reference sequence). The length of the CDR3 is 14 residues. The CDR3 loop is CASSFDRGGYEQYF. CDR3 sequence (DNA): TGTGCCAGCAGCTTCGACAGGGGAGGCTACGAGCAGTACTTC.

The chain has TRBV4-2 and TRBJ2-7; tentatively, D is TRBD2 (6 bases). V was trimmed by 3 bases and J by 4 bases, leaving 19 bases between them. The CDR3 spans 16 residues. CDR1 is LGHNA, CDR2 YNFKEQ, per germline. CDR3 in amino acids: CASSQGLLGSEYEQYF. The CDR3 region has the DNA TGTGCCAGCAGCCAGGGACTCCTCGGGAGTGAGTACGAGCAGTACTTC.

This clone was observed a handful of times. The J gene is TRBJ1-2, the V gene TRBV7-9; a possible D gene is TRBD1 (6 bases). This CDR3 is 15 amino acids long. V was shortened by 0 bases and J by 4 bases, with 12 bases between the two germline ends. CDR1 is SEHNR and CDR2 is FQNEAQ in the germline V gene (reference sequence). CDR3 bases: TGTGCCAGCAGCTTAGCTTCTAACAGGGCCTATGGCTACACCTTC. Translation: CASSLASNRAYGYTF.

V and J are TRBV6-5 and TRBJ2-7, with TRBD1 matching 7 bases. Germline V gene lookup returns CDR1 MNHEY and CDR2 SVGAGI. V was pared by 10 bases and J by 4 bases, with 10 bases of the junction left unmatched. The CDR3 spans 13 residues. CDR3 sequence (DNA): TGTGCCAACCGCCGGGACAGTGGATACGAGCAGTACTTC. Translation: CANRRDSGYEQYF.

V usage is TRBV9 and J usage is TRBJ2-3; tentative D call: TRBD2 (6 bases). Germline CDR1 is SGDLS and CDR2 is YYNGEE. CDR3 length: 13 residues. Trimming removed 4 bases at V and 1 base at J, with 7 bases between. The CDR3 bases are TGTGCCAGCAGCTCGGGGGGCACAGATACGCAGTATTTT. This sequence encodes CASSSGGTDTQYF.

This CDR3 reads CASSFSAGHEQYF. The CDR3 DNA is TGTGCCAGTAGTTTCAGTGCTGGCCACGAGCAGTACTTC. V gene TRBV19 combines with J gene TRBJ2-7; no firm D call. V dropped 5 bases and J dropped 5 bases, with 13 bases sitting between them. The CDR3 is 13 residues long. In germline, CDR1 is LNHDA, CDR2 SQIVND (reference sequence).

As DNA, the CDR3 is TGTGCCAGCAGTTCCGCGGGTAGCGGGTCATACAATGAGCAGTTCTTC. This translates into CASSSAGSGSYNEQFF. The chain links TRBV28 to TRBJ2-1, with TRBD2 identical over 7 bases. Germline loops: CDR1 MDHEN, CDR2 SYDVKM. This CDR3 is 16 amino acids long. V lost 4 bases to trimming and J lost 4 bases; unmatched junction nucleotides: 10. The whole variable domain, remainder taken from reference TRBV28 and TRBJ2-1, is DVKVTQSSRYLVKRTGEKVFLECVQDMDHENMFWYRQDPGLGLRLIYFSYDVKMKEKGDIPEGYSVSREKKERFSLILESASTNQTSMYLCASSSAGSGSYNEQFFGPGTRLTVL.

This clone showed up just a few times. In DNA, the CDR3 is TGTGCCAGCAGTTTAAGTCCCGGGATATCCTACGAGCAGTACTTC. It specifies CASSLSPGISYEQYF. The chain employs TRBV28 and TRBJ2-7; the D gene is possibly TRBD2 (5 bases). CDR3 length equals 15 residues. Germline-derived CDR1 and CDR2 are MDHEN and SYDVKM. Trimming removed 2 bases from V and 1 base from J, with 12 bases in between.

The CDR3 here is CASSWDRVGEQYF. The DNA of the CDR3 is TGTGCCAGCAGCTGGGACAGGGTGGGCGAGCAGTACTTC. The genes are TRBV6-5 and TRBJ2-7, with 9 bases identical to TRBD1. The CDR3 loop spans 13 amino acids. Germline CDR1 reads MNHEY; CDR2 reads SVGAGI. The V gene end was trimmed by 6 bases and the J gene end by 6 bases; junction bases not matched to a gene: 6.

DNA for the CDR3: TGTGCCATCAGTGACGGGGGGCGGGAGACCCAGTACTTC. It yields the protein CAISDGGRETQYF. V usage is TRBV10-3 and J usage is TRBJ2-7, with a possible D match to TRBD2 (7 bases). The J call is in doubt because the DNA end fits TRBJ2-5 better. Per germline, CDR1 ENHRY and CDR2 SYGVKD. The CDR3 covers 13 residues.

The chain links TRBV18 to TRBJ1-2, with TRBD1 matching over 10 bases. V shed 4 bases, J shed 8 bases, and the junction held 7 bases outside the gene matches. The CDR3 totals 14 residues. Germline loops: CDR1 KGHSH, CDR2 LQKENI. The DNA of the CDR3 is TGTGCCAGCTCACTAGGACAGGGGGAAGACGGCTACACCTTC. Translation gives CASSLGQGEDGYTF. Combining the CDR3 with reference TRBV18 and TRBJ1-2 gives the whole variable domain NAGVMQNPRHLVRRRGQEARLRCSPMKGHSHVYWYRQLPEEGLKFMVYLQKENIIDESGMPKERFSAEFPKEGPSILRIQQVVRGDSAAYFCASSLGQGEDGYTFGSGTRLTVV.

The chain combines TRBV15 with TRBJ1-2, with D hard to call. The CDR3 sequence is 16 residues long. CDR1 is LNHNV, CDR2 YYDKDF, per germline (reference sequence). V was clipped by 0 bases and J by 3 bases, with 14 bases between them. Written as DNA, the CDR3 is TGTGCCACCAGCAGAGACTCCGAAAACAGTTACTATGGCTACACCTTC. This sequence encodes CATSRDSENSYYGYTF.

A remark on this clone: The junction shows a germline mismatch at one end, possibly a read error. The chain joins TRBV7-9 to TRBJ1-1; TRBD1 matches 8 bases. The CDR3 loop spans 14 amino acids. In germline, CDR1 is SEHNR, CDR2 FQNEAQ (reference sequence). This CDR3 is CSSSGPTGVGEAFF. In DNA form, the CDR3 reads TGTTCCAGCAGCGGACCGACAGGGGTCGGTGAAGCTTTCTTT.

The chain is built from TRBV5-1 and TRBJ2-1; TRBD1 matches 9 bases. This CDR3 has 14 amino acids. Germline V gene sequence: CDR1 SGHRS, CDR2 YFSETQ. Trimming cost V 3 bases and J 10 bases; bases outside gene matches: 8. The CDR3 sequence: CASSWGDREEEQFF. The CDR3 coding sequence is TGCGCCAGCAGCTGGGGGGACAGGGAAGAAGAGCAGTTCTTC.

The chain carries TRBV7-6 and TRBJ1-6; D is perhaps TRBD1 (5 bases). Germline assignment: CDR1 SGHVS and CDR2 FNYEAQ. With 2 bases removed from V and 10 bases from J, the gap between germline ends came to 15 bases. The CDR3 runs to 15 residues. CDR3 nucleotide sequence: TGTGCCAGCAGCTTAATATGGCAGGGTGGCTCACCCCTCCACTTT. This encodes CASSLIWQGGSPLHF.

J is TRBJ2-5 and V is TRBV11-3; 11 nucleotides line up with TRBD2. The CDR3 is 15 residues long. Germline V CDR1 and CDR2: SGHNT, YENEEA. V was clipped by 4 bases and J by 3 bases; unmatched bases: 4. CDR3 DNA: TGTGCCAGCAGCTATGTTAGCGGGGGGGAAGAGACCCAGTACTTC. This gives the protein CASSYVSGGEETQYF.

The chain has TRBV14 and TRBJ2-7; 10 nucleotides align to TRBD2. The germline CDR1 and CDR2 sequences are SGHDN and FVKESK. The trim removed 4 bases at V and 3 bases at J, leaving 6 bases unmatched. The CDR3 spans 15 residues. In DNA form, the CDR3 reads TGTGCCAGCAGCCTCCTTGGGACTAGCGTCTACGAGCAGTACTTC. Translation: CASSLLGTSVYEQYF.

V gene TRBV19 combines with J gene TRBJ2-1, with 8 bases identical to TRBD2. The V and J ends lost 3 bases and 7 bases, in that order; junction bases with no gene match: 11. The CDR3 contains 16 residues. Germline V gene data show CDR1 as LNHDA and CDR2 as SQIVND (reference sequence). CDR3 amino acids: CASSILSAGGQNEQFF. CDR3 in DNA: TGTGCCAGTAGTATCCTATCCGCGGGGGGCCAAAATGAGCAGTTCTTC.

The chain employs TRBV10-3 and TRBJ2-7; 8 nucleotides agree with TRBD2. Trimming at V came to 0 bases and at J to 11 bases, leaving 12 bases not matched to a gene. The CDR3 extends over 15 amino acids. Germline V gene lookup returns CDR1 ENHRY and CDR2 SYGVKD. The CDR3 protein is CAISESKAGEPREYF. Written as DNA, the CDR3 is TGTGCCATCAGTGAGTCGAAAGCGGGAGAGCCACGGGAGTACTTC.

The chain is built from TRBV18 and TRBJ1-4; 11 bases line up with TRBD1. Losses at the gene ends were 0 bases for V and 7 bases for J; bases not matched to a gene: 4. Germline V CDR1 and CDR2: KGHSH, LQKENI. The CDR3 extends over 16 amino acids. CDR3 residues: CASSPPGQGAPEKLFF. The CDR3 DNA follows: TGTGCCAGCTCACCACCAGGACAGGGGGCGCCTGAAAAACTGTTTTTT.

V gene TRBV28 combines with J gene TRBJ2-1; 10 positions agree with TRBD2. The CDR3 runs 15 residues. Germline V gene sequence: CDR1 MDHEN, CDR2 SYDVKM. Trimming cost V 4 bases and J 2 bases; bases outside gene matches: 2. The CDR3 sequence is CASSSSGGAYNEQFF. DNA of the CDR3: TGTGCCAGCAGTTCCAGCGGGGGGGCCTACAATGAGCAGTTCTTC.

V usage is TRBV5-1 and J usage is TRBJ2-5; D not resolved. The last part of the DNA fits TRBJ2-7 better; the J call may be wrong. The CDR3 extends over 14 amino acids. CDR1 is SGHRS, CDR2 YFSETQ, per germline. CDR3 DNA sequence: TGCGCCAGCAGTTTAAGCGCCCGTTCCTACGAGCAGTACTTC. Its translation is CASSLSARSYEQYF.

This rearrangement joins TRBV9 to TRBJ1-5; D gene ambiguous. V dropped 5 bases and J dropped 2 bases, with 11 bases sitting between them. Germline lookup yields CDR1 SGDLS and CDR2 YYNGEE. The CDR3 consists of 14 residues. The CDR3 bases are TGTGCCAGCAGTGAGGGCCGAGGCAATCAGCCCCAGCATTTT. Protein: CASSEGRGNQPQHF. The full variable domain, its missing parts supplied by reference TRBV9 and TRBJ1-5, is DSGVTQTPKHLITATGQRVTLRCSPRSGDLSVYWYQQSLDQGLQFLIQYYNGEERAKGNILERFSAQQFPDLHSELNLSSLELGDSALYFCASSEGRGNQPQHFGDGTRLSIL.

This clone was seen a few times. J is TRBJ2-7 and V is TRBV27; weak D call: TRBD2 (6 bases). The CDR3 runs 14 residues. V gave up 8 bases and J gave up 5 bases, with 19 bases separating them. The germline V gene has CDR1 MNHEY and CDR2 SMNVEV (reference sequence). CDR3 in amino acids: CASRSWGVRDEQYF. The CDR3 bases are TGTGCCAGCCGATCGTGGGGGGTTCGCGACGAGCAGTACTTC.

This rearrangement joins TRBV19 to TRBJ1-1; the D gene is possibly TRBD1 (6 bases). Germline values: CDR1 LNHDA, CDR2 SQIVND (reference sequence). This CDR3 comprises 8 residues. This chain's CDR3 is CRGGEAFF. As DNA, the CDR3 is TGTAGGGGGGGTGAAGCTTTCTTT.

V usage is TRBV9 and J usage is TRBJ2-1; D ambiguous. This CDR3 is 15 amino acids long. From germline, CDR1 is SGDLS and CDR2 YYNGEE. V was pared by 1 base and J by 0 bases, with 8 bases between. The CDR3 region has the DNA TGTGCCAGCAGCGTACTCCCCAGCTCCTACAATGAGCAGTTCTTC. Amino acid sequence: CASSVLPSSYNEQFF.